The rows below give T cell receptor beta chains drawn from one sample of a study of blood T cell repertoires in COVID-19. The assay was immunoSEQ multiplex PCR, and TCRdb's table has in-frame clones only and misses some. The sample shows 190,000 or so clones, 90% of them seen only once. Specimen: peripheral blood. The receptors originated from a man over 45 with acute or convalescent COVID-19. Each CDR3 is given with its conserved first and last residue. The D gene is left open where the match is weak. Clone sizes are given selectively: once, few, many, or a class where the clone is expanded.

v_gene	d_gene	abundance	j_gene	CDR3aa	CDR3nt
TRBV28	NA	once	TRBJ1-5	CASSLRQGHSNQPQHF	TGTGCCAGCAGTTTACGTCAGGGACATAGCAATCAGCCCCAGCATTTT
TRBV5-4	NA	NA	TRBJ2-1	CASTPGGSYYTYNEQFF	TGTGCCAGCACCCCGGGGGGCAGCTACTACACCTACAATGAGCAGTTCTTC
TRBV5-8	NA	NA	TRBJ2-1	CASSLGYSYNEQFF	TGTGCCAGCAGCTTGGGTTACTCCTACAATGAGCAGTTCTTC
TRBV18	NA	once	TRBJ1-2	CASSPPGPADYGYTF	TGTGCCAGCTCACCACCTGGTCCCGCGGACTATGGCTACACCTTC
TRBV4-1	NA	NA	TRBJ2-5	CASSQVGAETQYF	TGCGCCAGCAGCCAAGTGGGAGCTGAGACCCAGTACTTC
TRBV2	NA	NA	TRBJ2-3	CASSSRDTQYF	TGTGCCAGCAGTTCCCGGGATACGCAGTATTTT
TRBV10-3	TRBD1	NA	TRBJ1-6	CAISESDRAIGSPLHF	TGTGCCATCAGTGAGTCCGACAGGGCCATCGGTTCACCCCTCCACTTT
TRBV7-9	NA	once	TRBJ2-7	CASSSQDSLSYEQYF	TGTGCCAGCAGCTCCCAAGACTCCCTCTCCTACGAGCAGTACTTC
TRBV27	TRBD2	NA	TRBJ2-7	CASSFPPLAGRAHEQYF	TGTGCCAGCAGTTTCCCCCCCCTAGCGGGGAGGGCCCACGAGCAGTACTTC
TRBV27	TRBD2	NA	TRBJ2-1	CASRGLAGPLGNEQFF	TGTGCCAGCAGGGGACTAGCGGGTCCACTTGGCAATGAGCAGTTCTTC
TRBV10-3	NA	NA	TRBJ1-3	CAISTQVSSGNTIYF	TGTGCCATCAGCACACAGGTCAGCTCTGGAAACACCATATATTTT
TRBV7-9	TRBD2	NA	TRBJ2-1	CASSPSGTSLGQFF	TGTGCCAGCAGCCCTAGCGGGACTAGTCTCGGGCAGTTCTTC
TRBV4-3	NA	NA	TRBJ1-2	CASSLMGGPSGYTF	TGCGCCAGCAGCTTAATGGGGGGACCAAGTGGCTACACCTTC
TRBV7-2	TRBD1	NA	TRBJ1-5	CASRRDSGREPQHF	TGTGCCAGCAGGAGGGACAGCGGCCGAGAGCCCCAGCATTTT
TRBV19	NA	NA	TRBJ1-3	CASSIGGSGNTIYF	TGTGCCAGTAGTATTGGAGGGAGCGGAAACACCATATATTTT
TRBV5-6	NA	NA	TRBJ2-7	CASSSRRQGSYEQYF	TGTGCCAGCAGCTCCCGTCGGCAGGGATCCTACGAGCAGTACTTC
TRBV27	NA	NA	TRBJ2-2	CASSLAQGNTGELFF	TGTGCCAGCAGTTTAGCCCAGGGGAACACCGGGGAGCTGTTTTTT
TRBV16	NA	NA	TRBJ2-6	CASSPGGAGGANVLTF	TGTGCCAGCAGCCCTGGAGGGGCGGGAGGGGCCAACGTCCTGACTTTC
TRBV27	TRBD2	NA	TRBJ2-7	CASSPRAGGHEQYF	TGTGCCAGCAGTCCAAGGGCGGGAGGCCACGAGCAGTACTTC
TRBV7-2	TRBD1	NA	TRBJ1-4	CASSRQGGEKLFF	TGTGCCAGCAGCCGACAGGGTGGTGAAAAACTGTTTTTT
TRBV4-3	NA	NA	TRBJ1-3	CASSQELGQRLSGNTIYF	TGCGCCAGCAGCCAAGAGTTAGGACAACGCCTCTCTGGAAACACCATATATTTT
TRBV7-3	NA	NA	TRBJ2-1	CASSPSAGANNEQFF	TGTGCCAGCAGCCCCTCTGCGGGGGCCAACAATGAGCAGTTCTTC
TRBV19	NA	NA	TRBJ1-5	CASSIARLNQPQHF	TGTGCCAGTAGTATAGCGAGACTCAATCAGCCCCAGCATTTT
TRBV10-3	NA	once	TRBJ1-1	CATTGQTEAFF	TGTGCCACAACAGGGCAAACTGAAGCTTTCTTT
TRBV27	NA	NA	TRBJ1-1	CASRGPRGTEAFF	TGTGCCAGCAGAGGACCAAGGGGCACTGAAGCTTTCTTT